This TCR beta chain was sequenced for a study of CD8 T cells in Susac syndrome. This CDR3 spans 13 amino acids. Trimming left V 6 bases short and J 2 bases short, with 13 bases between. Germline-derived CDR1 and CDR2 are SQVTM and ANQGSEA. Relapsing-remitting disease, either stable or active, was present in the treatment-naive patients who were the multiple sclerosis controls. The authors reverse transcribed roughly 0.5 to 1 ug RNA with random hexamers. Each CDR3 protein gets one entry after TCRdb re-called the immunoSEQ multiplex PCR reads with MiXCR. The sample carries some 260,000 distinct CDR3 sequences, over 85% recorded once.

V is TRBV29-1 and J is TRBJ2-5; possible D gene TRBD1, 5 bases. The TCR was taken from a human donor with multiple sclerosis. Sequences were obtained from CD4+ T cells from PBMCs. CDR3: CSVAPGLQETQYF. The DNA of the CDR3 is TGCAGCGTAGCTCCAGGGTTACAAGAGACCCAGTACTTC.